This is a list of T cell receptor beta chains from one sample in a study of T cells in Graves' hyperthyroidism and ophthalmopathy. TCRdb redid the calling of the multiplex PCR reads with MiXCR, one entry per CDR3 protein. This sample has some 380,000 distinct CDR3 sequences; about 13% occur once, and the top ten carry under 25%. The source material was blood. The receptors stem from a young man with Graves' hyperthyroidism that later progressed to Graves' ophthalmopathy. Both conserved end residues are part of each CDR3. D genes are given only for firm matches. Expanded clones are given a class, and other clones once, few, many or no size at all.

>-|TRBV11-2|TRBJ2-7|TRBD2
TGTGCCAGCAGCTTAGTACTAGCGGGGGGGTATGAGCAGTACTTC
CASSLVLAGGYEQYF
>many|TRBV12-3/TRBV12-4|TRBJ1-2|-
TGTGCCAGCAGTTCCGCACCCAGGGATTATGGCTACACCTTC
CASSSAPRDYGYTF
>-|TRBV9|TRBJ2-7|TRBD1
TGTGCCAGCAGCCCCCGGACAGGGATTTCCGACGAGCAGTACTTC
CASSPRTGISDEQYF
>many|TRBV5-6|TRBJ1-1|-
TGTGCCAGCAGCTTTGCCCGCGGAGGGGGGGCTTTCTTT
CASSFARGGGAFF
>many|TRBV5-1|TRBJ2-3|TRBD1
TGCGCCAGCAGCTCCGGGACAGGGGTTTCAGATACGCAGTATTTT
CASSSGTGVSDTQYF
>many|TRBV2|TRBJ1-3|-
TGTGCCAGCAGTGAAGATAGGGTTGGAAACACCATATATTTT
CASSEDRVGNTIYF
>many|TRBV29-1|TRBJ2-1|-
TGCAGCGTTGCCGGCATCGATGAGCAGTTCTTC
CSVAGIDEQFF
>few|TRBV5-1|TRBJ2-2|-
TGCGCCAGCTCAGGAGCTACCTCCGGGGAGCTGTTTTTT
CASSGATSGELFF
>few|TRBV5-1|TRBJ1-2|-
TGCGCCAGCAGCTTTGGCCTATCAGACTATGGCTACACCTTC
CASSFGLSDYGYTF
>few|TRBV20-1|TRBJ2-7|-
TGCAGTGCTAGACCCCCCGGACGGAGCTACGAGCAGTACTTC
CSARPPGRSYEQYF
>many|TRBV12-3/TRBV12-4|TRBJ2-7|TRBD1
TGTGCCAGCAGTTTAAAGGGGTGGGGGACAGGAACCTACGAGCAGTACTTC
CASSLKGWGTGTYEQYF
>many|TRBV5-5|TRBJ2-3|TRBD1
TGTGCCAGCAGCCCTGGGACAGCCACAGATACGCAGTATTTT
CASSPGTATDTQYF
>many|TRBV2|TRBJ1-5|-
TGTGCCAGCATCCGGAGTAGCAATCAGCCCCAGCATTTT
CASIRSSNQPQHF
>few|TRBV5-5|TRBJ2-1|TRBD2
TGTGCCAGCAGCCCAACGACTAGCGGGGGGGTCGAGCAGTTCTTC
CASSPTTSGGVEQFF
>-|TRBV7-9|TRBJ1-1|-
TGTGCCAGCAGCTTAGACAGGCGTTTCTTT
CASSLDRRFF
>many|TRBV28|TRBJ2-7|-
TGTGCCAGCCGAATAGGGACAACCTACGAGCAGTACTTC
CASRIGTTYEQYF
>once|TRBV28|TRBJ2-1|-
TGTGCCACCGGACCGGGACTGGACTACAATGAGCAGTTCTTC
CATGPGLDYNEQFF
>many|TRBV6-5|TRBJ1-6|-
TGTGCCAGCAGTTACAAATTAACCCTCGACTATAATTCACCCCTCCACTTT
CASSYKLTLDYNSPLHF
>few|TRBV10-3|TRBJ2-3|-
TGTGCCATCAGTGGGACAGCTAGCACAGATACGCAGTATTTT
CAISGTASTDTQYF
>-|TRBV12-3/TRBV12-4|TRBJ1-4|TRBD1
TGTGCCAGCAGTTTAGGGCAGACAGGGAGGGCAACTAATGAAAAACTGTTTTTT
CASSLGQTGRATNEKLFF
>many|TRBV19|TRBJ1-1|-
TGTGCCAGTAGTGAAATTGAGGGGTGGACTGAAGCTTTCTTT
CASSEIEGWTEAFF
>many|TRBV5-1|TRBJ1-2|-
TGCGCCAGCAGTCCGGCGGGGGGTAACTATGGCTACACCTTC
CASSPAGGNYGYTF
>many|TRBV12-5|TRBJ2-1|-
TGTGCTAGTGGTTTGAACAGGCAGCAGAATGAGCAGTTCTTC
CASGLNRQQNEQFF
>many|TRBV12-3/TRBV12-4|TRBJ2-2|-
TGTGCCAGCAGTTGGAGGGCGGGGGCCGACACCGGGGAGCTGTTTTTT
CASSWRAGADTGELFF
>-|TRBV6-2/TRBV6-3|TRBJ2-5|-
TGTGCCAGCAGTGCCTCTATCGGGGCGATCCAAGAGACCCAGTACTTC
CASSASIGAIQETQYF
>many|TRBV5-4|TRBJ2-7|-
TGTGCCAGCAGCTTGCACAGGGTCGGGTACGAGCAGTACTTC
CASSLHRVGYEQYF
>many|TRBV11-3|TRBJ2-7|-
TGTGCCAGCAGCTTACCTCCAGTTTACGAGCAGTACTTC
CASSLPPVYEQYF
>-|TRBV2|TRBJ1-1|-
TGTGCCACCTTAAACGTACAGGGTGGGAATACTGAAGCTTTCTTT
CATLNVQGGNTEAFF
>-|TRBV6-2/TRBV6-3|TRBJ1-5|TRBD1
TGTGCCAGCAGATCAGGGGGGACTCAGCCCCAGCATTTT
CASRSGGTQPQHF
>many|TRBV11-2|TRBJ1-6|TRBD1
TGTGCCAGCAGCTGGGGACAGGGCAATTCACCCCTCCACTTT
CASSWGQGNSPLHF
>many|TRBV11-2|TRBJ2-2|-
TGTGCCAGCAGCTTAGAAGTGCGGGTGGTGGCCGGGGAGCTGTTTTTT
CASSLEVRVVAGELFF
>few|TRBV2|TRBJ1-4|TRBD1
TGTGCCAGCAGGTCCCGGGACAGGGGGCTTAGAGCTAATGGAAAACTGTTTTTT
CASRSRDRGLRANGKLFF
>-|TRBV4-1|TRBJ2-7|-
TGCGCCAGCAGCCAGGGTTGGATCTCCTACGAGCAGTACTTC
CASSQGWISYEQYF
>few|TRBV7-9|TRBJ2-4|TRBD1
TGTGCCAGCAGCTTCAGTCCAGGGGGCAAAAACATTCAGTACTTC
CASSFSPGGKNIQYF
>many|TRBV7-9|TRBJ2-2|-
TGTGCCAGCAGCCCGTCCAACACCGGGGAGCTGTTTTTT
CASSPSNTGELFF
>few|TRBV6-1|TRBJ1-6|-
TGTGCCAGCAGTCGGACCCAGGGACCCCTCCACTTT
CASSRTQGPLHF
>many|TRBV3-1|TRBJ2-1|-
TGTGCCAGCAGCCAAGTACGGGGGGCGTACAATGAGCAGTTCTTC
CASSQVRGAYNEQFF
>few|TRBV25-1|TRBJ2-3|-
TGTGCCAGCAGTCCCATAGGGACGAGCACAGATACGCAGTATTTT
CASSPIGTSTDTQYF
>few|TRBV20-1|TRBJ2-2|-
TGCAGTGCTGGCCCCCGCGGGGGCCTTCGCGGGGAGCTGTTTTTT
CSAGPRGGLRGELFF
>-|TRBV11-2|TRBJ2-1|TRBD2
TGTGCCAGCACTGCTCTCACTAGCGGGGCCTACAATGAGCAGTTCTTC
CASTALTSGAYNEQFF
>few|TRBV6-5|TRBJ2-7|-
TGTGCCAGCAGTTATAAGAGCTCCTACGAGCAGTACTTC
CASSYKSSYEQYF
>many|TRBV11-2|TRBJ1-5|-
TGTGCCAGCAGCTTAGGTGAGGGAGGAGGACAGCCCCAGCATTTT
CASSLGEGGGQPQHF
>few|TRBV20-1|TRBJ2-7|TRBD2
TGCAGTGCTAGTATCAGCGGGACCTACGAGCAGTACTTC
CSASISGTYEQYF
>few|TRBV10-2|TRBJ2-7|TRBD1
TGCGCCAGCAGTAAGGACAGGGGGGTTTACGAGCAGTACTTC
CASSKDRGVYEQYF
>-|TRBV5-1|TRBJ2-5|TRBD1
TGCGCCAGCAGCTGGGACAGGAAAGAGACCCAGTACTTC
CASSWDRKETQYF